This TCR beta chain was identified during a study of blood T cell repertoires in COVID-19. Study at large: Acute and convalescent COVID-19 specimens originated in the United States, Italy and Spain. Sources were T cells, B-cell-depleted T cells, or PBMCs; the material itself was cDNA or gDNA.

Original methodology: Reference gene primer amplification gave nucleated cell count estimates. Clones were sequenced by immunoSEQ multiplex PCR, and TCRdb holds only the in-frame ones, with some missing. The V and J calls and clone size were taken over from that table, and D and trimming were inferred from the DNA. The table has 130,000 or so clones, 60% to 85% seen once. CDR1 and CDR2 from the germline V gene are SGHAT and FQNNGV. The V end lost 0 bases, the J end lost 6 bases, and 9 bases lay between the germline ends. The length of the CDR3 is 13 residues. Source material: peripheral blood. The TCR comes from an older man with acute or convalescent COVID-19. This chain connects TRBV11-2 to TRBJ2-7; D remains ambiguous. The CDR3 DNA reads as TGTGCCAGCAGCTTAGAACCCCCGGGCGAGCAGTACTTC. Protein product: CASSLEPPGEQYF.